Sequencing of this T cell receptor beta chain was carried out in a study of cytomegalovirus exposure and HLA in healthy donors. The CDR3 runs 16 residues. V shed 2 bases and J 6 bases; nucleotides not matched to a gene: 13. Germline CDR1 reads MDHEN; CDR2 reads SYDVKM. Produced via immunoSEQ multiplex PCR; TCRdb's table is partial and in-frame only. The sample includes about 220,000 clones, around nine tenths seen only once; the top ten take 2.6%. This chain joins TRBV28 and TRBJ2-7; 7 bases map to TRBD2. The receptor's source is a man aged 18 to 30 in good health and CMV-seronegative. The sequenced material came from PBMCs. CDR3 in amino acids: CASSLEPAGRASEQYF. CDR3 DNA sequence: TGTGCCAGCAGTTTAGAGCCCGCAGGGAGGGCGTCCGAGCAGTACTTC.